Included here is one T cell receptor beta chain sequence, with context. Its specificity is unknown. With a J-beta primer mix and a sample-barcoded 5' primer, a second PCR ran roughly 6 to 12 cycles. TCRdb passed the 5' RACE reads through MiXCR, listing each CDR3 protein once. The table records about 940,000 distinct CDR3 sequences, around 46% of them present only once. This record belongs to a study of blood T cells in healthy people across ages. Study-wide findings and caveats: The unknown donor CMV status may have confounded expanded clonotype changes. Greater diversity and more naive CD4+ cells were seen in long-lived donors than in aged donors.

Isolation of PBMCs gave at least 6 million cells per sample. Germline V gives CDR1 SGDLS, CDR2 YYNGEE. The CDR3 is 18 amino acids. V shed 0 bases, J shed 2 bases, and the junction held 8 bases outside the gene matches. This TCR came from a man in his thirties or forties in good health. Sequencing was carried out using blood. The rearrangement uses TRBV9 and TRBJ2-3, with 11 nucleotides matching TRBD2. CDR3 sequence reads: CASSVATRLAGFTDTQYF. The CDR3 nucleotides are TGTGCCAGCAGCGTAGCTACTCGACTAGCGGGGTTCACAGATACGCAGTATTTT.